This TCR beta chain was identified in a study of patients and donors after allogeneic stem cell transplantation. CDR1 and CDR2 from the germline V gene are DFQATT and SNEGSKA (reference sequence). The trim removed 6 bases at V and 7 bases at J, leaving 9 bases unmatched. This CDR3 has 13 amino acids. TCRdb processed the RT-PCR reads anew with MiXCR; each CDR3 protein has one entry. The sample lists more than 850,000 distinct CDR3 sequences; roughly 18% were seen once. V is TRBV20-1 and J is TRBJ2-1; 7 nucleotides match TRBD2. The sequenced material came from blood, either unsorted or a sorted T cell fraction (not recorded which). This TCR was recovered from a human donor who was either an allogeneic HSCT recipient or a stem cell or donor lymphocyte infusion donor (not recorded which). It is not recorded whose cells these are; they may come from a transplant donor. The chain's CDR3 is CSAGLAEENEQFF. The CDR3 DNA reads as TGCAGTGCAGGGCTAGCGGAAGAAAATGAGCAGTTCTTC.